This T cell receptor beta chain was captured in a study of T cells in Graves' hyperthyroidism and ophthalmopathy. Findings and limits, study-wide: Ophthalmopathy was separated from stable hyperthyroidism by a 13 V-J model.

Disease duration was under 3 months in the ophthalmopathy patients, who also had a Clinical Activity Score of at least 3 and a NOSPECS grade of at least 4. Patients having uncontrolled infection, another autoimmune disease, pregnancy or lactation were not included. The diagnostic basis comprised clinical symptoms, serum thyroxine and TRAb, thyroid ultrasound and orbital computed tomography. What was amplified from RNA transcripts were TCR beta CDR3 regions. The HTBI primer set drove a first-round RT-PCR of the TCR CDR3. TCRdb reprocessed the multiplex PCR reads with MiXCR, giving one entry per CDR3 protein. The sample records 500,000 to 600,000 distinct CDR3 sequences, about 20% being singletons. In its sample, this clonotype was seen many times. The target antigen is unknown. Per germline, CDR1 KGHSH and CDR2 LQKENI. The germline V and J ends were trimmed by 4 bases and 5 bases, with 17 bases remaining between them. CDR3 length: 15 residues.

The sequencing input was blood. The chain carries TRBV18 and TRBJ1-1; a possible D gene is TRBD1 (6 bases). The sequence derives from a man aged 35 to 55 with Graves' ophthalmopathy. The chain's CDR3 is CASSREGGARTEAFF. In DNA, the CDR3 is TGTGCCAGCTCACGTGAGGGGGGCGCGAGAACTGAAGCTTTCTTT.